These 30 T cell receptor beta chains originate from one sample sequenced in a study of cytomegalovirus exposure and HLA in healthy donors. The PCR ran on 60 Vbeta and 13 Jbeta primers. The table came from immunoSEQ multiplex PCR; TCRdb's copy has only in-frame clones and leaves some out. This sample has approximately 40,000 clones, with about four fifths found just once. The sequenced material came from PBMCs. The receptors stem from a woman between 40 and 50 years old in good health and CMV-seronegative.

The chain combines TRBV11-3 with TRBJ1-1, with 8 bases identical to TRBD1. The CDR3 is 14 residues long. In germline, CDR1 is SGHNT, CDR2 YENEEA. V lost 7 bases to trimming and J lost 1 base; unmatched junction nucleotides: 5. The CDR3 DNA reads as TGTGCCAGCACGGACAGGGATGGGAACACTGAAGCTTTCTTT. Amino acid sequence: CASTDRDGNTEAFF.

This chain uses TRBV7-2 with TRBJ2-1; 9 positions agree with TRBD2. The length of the CDR3 is 13 residues. The trim removed 3 bases at V and 10 bases at J, leaving 4 bases unmatched. Looked up from germline, CDR1 is SGHTA and CDR2 is FQGNSA. CDR3 sequence reads: CASSFAGGREQFF. The DNA of the CDR3 is TGTGCCAGCAGCTTTGCGGGGGGGCGGGAGCAGTTCTTC.

The chain carries TRBV28 and TRBJ2-7, with TRBD1 as a possible D gene (5 bases). CDR1 and CDR2 from the germline V gene are MDHEN and SYDVKM. This CDR3 has 12 amino acids. V shed 6 bases and J shed 4 bases, with 10 bases lying between them. As DNA, the CDR3 is TGTGCCAGCAGCCAGGGTAGGTACGAGCAGTACGTC. Translating gives CASSQGRYEQYV.

The rearrangement links TRBV4-2 to TRBJ1-2; weak D call: TRBD1 (6 bases). Germline CDR1 LGHNA, CDR2 YNFKEQ. Deletions cut 0 bases from V and 8 bases from J, with 13 bases between. The CDR3 extends over 14 amino acids. The CDR3, as DNA: TGTGCCAGCAGCCAAGAAGGGGGGGGTAGAGGCTACACCTTC. Its protein product is CASSQEGGGRGYTF.

This sequence joins TRBV5-4 and TRBJ1-1; 7 nucleotides agree with TRBD1. This CDR3 has 14 amino acids. Germline trimming cut 4 bases from V and 7 bases from J; bases unmatched to any gene: 10. Germline assignment: CDR1 SGHNT and CDR2 YYREEE (reference sequence). The CDR3 region has the DNA TGTGCCAGCAGCGGTAGGGGGCTAGGGGGTGAAGCTTTCTTT. Translation gives CASSGRGLGGEAFF.

This chain uses TRBV7-2 with TRBJ2-5, with D tentatively TRBD1 (5 bases). The CDR3 contains 14 residues. V dropped 4 bases and J dropped 4 bases, with 13 bases sitting between them. Per the germline V gene, CDR1 is SGHTA and CDR2 is FQGNSA. The CDR3 protein is CASSSRPGRETQYF. CDR3 DNA: TGTGCCAGCAGCTCCCGCCCAGGGCGAGAGACCCAGTACTTC. Complete variable domain (other parts from reference TRBV7-2 and TRBJ2-5): GAGVSQSPSNKVTEKGKDVELRCDPISGHTALYWYRQSLGQGLEFLIYFQGNSAPDKSGLPSDRFSAERTGGSVSTLTIQRTQQEDSAVYLCASSSRPGRETQYFGPGTRLLVL.

V and J are TRBV27 and TRBJ1-1; D remains unclear. Germline V lookup: CDR1 MNHEY, CDR2 SMNVEV (reference sequence). The CDR3 has 12 residues. V was shortened by 5 bases and J by 3 bases, with 7 bases between the two germline ends. CDR3 protein: CASSARDTEAFF. The CDR3 region has the DNA TGTGCCAGCAGTGCTCGGGACACTGAAGCTTTCTTT.

The DNA for the CDR3 is TGTGCCAGCAGCTTCCTGGGGGCGAACACTGAAGCTTTCTTT. It yields the protein CASSFLGANTEAFF. This chain uses TRBV5-6 with TRBJ1-1, with TRBD1 as a possible D gene (6 bases). The CDR3 is 14 amino acids. Trimming shortened V by 2 bases and J by 1 base, and 9 bases separated the two germline ends. Germline V gives CDR1 SGHDT, CDR2 YYEEEE. Based on the CDR3 plus reference TRBV5-6 and TRBJ1-1, the full variable domain is DAGVTQSPTHLIKTRGQQVTLRCSPKSGHDTVSWYQQALGQGPQFIFQYYEEEERQRGNFPDRFSGHQFPNYSSELNVNALLLGDSALYLCASSFLGANTEAFFGQGTRLTVV.

The rearrangement uses TRBV5-1 and TRBJ1-2, with D hard to call. The CDR3 is 13 amino acids. Germline CDR1 is SGHRS and CDR2 is YFSETQ. Trimming took off 2 bases at V and 1 base at J, with 6 bases between the two ends. In DNA form, the CDR3 reads TGCGCCAGCAGCTTAGACATTAACTATGGCTACACCTTC. It is translated as CASSLDINYGYTF.

The chain recombines TRBV6-1 with TRBJ2-7, with 9 bases that match TRBD1. The CDR3 is 13 amino acids. V trimming: 8 bases; J trimming: 1 base; junction bases outside the gene matches: 3. Germline V CDR1 and CDR2: MNHNS, SASEGT. The CDR3 sequence is CASWDRASYEQYF. The CDR3 bases are TGTGCCAGCTGGGACAGGGCATCCTACGAGCAGTACTTC.

This chain links TRBV7-6 with TRBJ2-2, with 7 positions matching TRBD2. Germline CDR1 SGHVS, CDR2 FNYEAQ. The length of the CDR3 is 16 residues. V shed 5 bases, J shed 2 bases, and the junction held 8 bases outside the gene matches. Written as DNA, the CDR3 is TGTGCCAGCAGCCCAGGGAGGGCCCGAAACACCGGGGAGCTGTTTTTT. The encoded protein is CASSPGRARNTGELFF. Drawing the rest from reference TRBV7-6 and TRBJ2-2, the complete variable domain is GAGVSQSPRYKVTKRGQDVALRCDPISGHVSLYWYRQALGQGPEFLTYFNYEAQQDKSGLPNDRFSAERPEGSISTLTIQRTEQRDSAMYRCASSPGRARNTGELFFGEGSRLTVL.

The V gene is TRBV4-2, the J gene TRBJ2-1; tentatively, D is TRBD2 (7 bases). This CDR3 is 16 amino acids long. The V end lost 0 bases, the J end lost 9 bases, and 18 bases lay between the germline ends. Germline assignment: CDR1 LGHNA and CDR2 YNFKEQ. CDR3 nucleotide sequence: TGTGCCAGCAGCCAAGAAAGGGGAGGGGGGCGAGGTGAGCAGTTCTTC. Translation gives CASSQERGGGRGEQFF.

The chain joins TRBV7-2 to TRBJ1-6, with D maybe TRBD1 (5 bases). Germline lookup yields CDR1 SGHTA and CDR2 FQGNSA. The CDR3 runs 15 residues. V shed 1 base and J shed 8 bases, with 12 bases lying between them. DNA for the CDR3: TGTGCCAGCAGCTTAGTAGGGGTTCAGCATTCACCCCTCCACTTT. This translates into CASSLVGVQHSPLHF.

V gene TRBV7-6 combines with J gene TRBJ1-1; 7 nucleotides agree with TRBD1. Germline V gene data show CDR1 as SGHVS and CDR2 as FNYEAQ. J lost 12 bases, V lost 1 base, and 11 bases had no gene match. The CDR3 length is 14 residues. The chain's CDR3 is CASSLDPGGGGSFF. The CDR3 nucleotides are TGTGCCAGCAGCTTAGATCCAGGGGGTGGGGGTTCTTTCTTT.

The chain has TRBV7-8 and TRBJ1-4; D not resolved. The CDR3 has 15 amino acids. The germline gives CDR1 SGHVS, CDR2 FQNEAQ. Trimming removed 6 bases from V and 8 bases from J, with 19 bases in between. Here the CDR3 DNA reads TGTGCCAGCAGTCCTGCCCTAGGGAGATCAGAAAAACTGTTTTTT. Its protein is CASSPALGRSEKLFF.

The V gene is TRBV4-2, the J gene TRBJ1-1, with 8 bases that match TRBD1. Trimming at V came to 1 base and at J to 6 bases, leaving 13 bases not matched to a gene. This CDR3 spans 17 amino acids. Germline lookup yields CDR1 LGHNA and CDR2 YNFKEQ. DNA of the CDR3: TGTGCCAGCAGCCAAGGAGCAGGGGGCGAGGTTGGGGCTGAAGCTTTCTTT. Its protein product is CASSQGAGGEVGAEAFF.

The chain couples TRBV19 to TRBJ1-5; D call uncertain. Germline values: CDR1 LNHDA, CDR2 SQIVND (reference sequence). CDR3 length equals 12 residues. The V end lost 0 bases, the J end lost 13 bases, and 10 bases lay between the germline ends. The DNA of the CDR3 is TGTGCCAGTAGTATAGAGGGCAGAAAACAGCATTTT. This sequence encodes CASSIEGRKQHF.

The chain uses TRBV29-1 and TRBJ1-4, with D possibly matching TRBD1 (5 bases). The CDR3 has 13 amino acids. In germline, CDR1 is SQVTM, CDR2 ANQGSEA. V was trimmed by 6 bases and J by 5 bases, leaving 13 bases between them. The CDR3 protein is CSVADSLNEKLFF. Here the CDR3 DNA reads TGCAGCGTAGCTGACAGTTTAAATGAAAAACTGTTTTTT. Together with reference TRBV29-1 and TRBJ1-4, the CDR3 gives the full variable domain: SAVISQKPSRDICQRGTSLTIQCQVDSQVTMMFWYRQQPGQSLTLIATANQGSEATYESGFVIDKFPISRPNLTFSTLTVSNMSPEDSSIYLCSVADSLNEKLFFGSGTQLSVL.

This clone has only one observation. This chain links TRBV7-9 with TRBJ1-5, with TRBD1 identical over 8 bases. Trimming at V came to 5 bases and at J to 5 bases, leaving 2 bases not matched to a gene. The CDR3 is 13 amino acids. CDR1 is SEHNR, CDR2 FQNEAQ, per germline (reference sequence). CDR3 coding DNA: TGTGCCAGCAGCGCGACAGGGGATCAGCCCCAGCATTTT. It codes for CASSATGDQPQHF.

The chain uses TRBV6-5 and TRBJ1-2, with 7 bases that match TRBD1. The germline V gene has CDR1 MNHEY and CDR2 SVGAGI. The length of the CDR3 is 13 residues. V trimming: 4 bases; J trimming: 2 bases; junction bases outside the gene matches: 1. CDR3 nucleotide sequence: TGTGCCAGCAGTTCGACAGGGAACTATGGCTACACCTTC. Translated, it gives CASSSTGNYGYTF.

The chain has TRBV7-9 and TRBJ2-1; 9 nucleotides line up with TRBD2. The V gene's germline CDR1 is SEHNR and CDR2 FQNEAQ (reference sequence). The CDR3 loop spans 19 amino acids. J gave up 2 bases and V 1 base, and 12 bases lay outside the gene matches. CDR3 sequence (DNA): TGTGCCAGCAGCTTAGGACTAGCGGAGACTAATTTAGCCTACAATGAGCAGTTCTTC. As protein: CASSLGLAETNLAYNEQFF.

This chain links TRBV18 with TRBJ2-1, with 12 bases fitting TRBD2. V gave up 3 bases and J gave up 2 bases; unmatched junction bases: 5. The CDR3 spans 17 residues. The germline CDR1 and CDR2 sequences are KGHSH and LQKENI. CDR3 loop: CASSPTSGGVTYNEQFF. CDR3 DNA: TGTGCCAGCTCACCGACTAGCGGGGGAGTCACCTACAATGAGCAGTTCTTC.

The chain employs TRBV5-6 and TRBJ2-5; 9 nucleotides match TRBD1. The last part of the DNA fits TRBJ2-7 better; the J call may be wrong. This CDR3 is built from 15 residues. In germline, CDR1 is SGHDT, CDR2 YYEEEE. CDR3 DNA: TGTGCCAGCAGACCCACCGGGACAGGGATCTACGAGCAGTACTTC. Encoded protein: CASRPTGTGIYEQYF.

The V gene is TRBV6-1, the J gene TRBJ1-3, with TRBD1 matching over 8 bases. This CDR3 has 15 residues. Trimming took 6 bases from V and 4 from J; bases not matched to a gene: 8. Germline V lookup: CDR1 MNHNS, CDR2 SASEGT. Here the CDR3 DNA reads TGTGCCAGCAGAGACAAGGGACAGGACGGAAACACCATATATTTT. This encodes CASRDKGQDGNTIYF.

This rearrangement joins TRBV4-1 to TRBJ2-1; 9 nucleotides line up with TRBD2. Germline V gene sequence: CDR1 MGHRA, CDR2 YSYEKL. The V and J ends lost 4 bases and 9 bases, in that order; junction bases with no gene match: 13. CDR3 length: 16 residues. CDR3 DNA sequence: TGCGCCAGCAGCCCCGGGTGGCTAGCGGGGAGAGGTGAGCAGTTCTTC. It codes for CASSPGWLAGRGEQFF.

CDR3 DNA sequence: TGTGCCAGCAGCTTCGGCAGACACCCCTATGGCTACACCTTC. Amino acids: CASSFGRHPYGYTF. J is TRBJ1-2 and V is TRBV5-5; D unresolved. Per the germline V gene, CDR1 is SGHKS and CDR2 is YYEKEE (reference sequence). The CDR3 spans 14 residues. V was shortened by 2 bases and J by 4 bases, with 12 bases between the two germline ends.

V is TRBV15 and J is TRBJ2-3; maybe TRBD1 (5 bases). The germline CDR1 and CDR2 sequences are LNHNV and YYDKDF (reference sequence). The germline V and J ends were trimmed by 5 bases and 0 bases, with 9 bases remaining between them. The CDR3 has 14 amino acids. The CDR3 region is CATSRQSSTDTQYF. The CDR3 nucleotides read TGTGCCACCAGCCGACAGTCTAGCACAGATACGCAGTATTTT.

This chain joins TRBV7-2 and TRBJ1-3; D is undetermined. Germline assignment: CDR1 SGHTA and CDR2 FQGNSA. V was shortened by 1 base and J by 1 base, with 8 bases between the two germline ends. This CDR3 is built from 15 residues. CDR3 loop: CASSLGLRSGNTIYF. The CDR3 nucleotides read TGTGCCAGCAGCTTAGGTCTCCGGTCTGGAAACACCATATATTTT.

The chain is built from TRBV6-1 and TRBJ2-7; D may be TRBD1 (6 bases). V lost 2 bases and J lost 2, with 7 bases in between. There are 13 residues in the CDR3. Germline V gene sequence: CDR1 MNHNS, CDR2 SASEGT. CDR3 nucleotides: TGTGCCAGCAGTGAAAGGGACACCTACGAGCAGTACTTC. This encodes CASSERDTYEQYF.

The chain carries TRBV6-6 and TRBJ1-1; the D gene is possibly TRBD1 (5 bases). There are 13 residues in the CDR3. Deletions cut 6 bases from V and 1 base from J, with 9 bases between. Germline V gene sequence: CDR1 MNHNY, CDR2 SVGAGI (reference sequence). In DNA form, the CDR3 reads TGTGCCAGCAGATCTACAGGGAACACTGAAGCTTTCTTT. It is translated as CASRSTGNTEAFF.